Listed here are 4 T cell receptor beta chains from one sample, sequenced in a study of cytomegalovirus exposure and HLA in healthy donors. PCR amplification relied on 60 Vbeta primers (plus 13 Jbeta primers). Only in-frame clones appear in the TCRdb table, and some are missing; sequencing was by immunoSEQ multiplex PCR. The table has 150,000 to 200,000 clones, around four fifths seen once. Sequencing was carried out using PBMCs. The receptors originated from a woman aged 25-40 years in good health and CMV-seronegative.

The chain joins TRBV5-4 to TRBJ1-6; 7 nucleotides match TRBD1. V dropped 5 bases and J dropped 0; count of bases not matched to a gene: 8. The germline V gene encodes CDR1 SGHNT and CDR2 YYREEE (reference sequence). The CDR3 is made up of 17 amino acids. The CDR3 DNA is TGTGCCAGCAGTCGAGGACAGGCAAGCTCCTATAATTCACCCCTCCACTTT. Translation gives CASSRGQASSYNSPLHF.

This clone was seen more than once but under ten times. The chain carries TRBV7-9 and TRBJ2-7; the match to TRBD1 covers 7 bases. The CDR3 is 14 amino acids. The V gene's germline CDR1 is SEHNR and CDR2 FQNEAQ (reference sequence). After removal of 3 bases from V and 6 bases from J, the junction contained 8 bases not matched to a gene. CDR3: CASSFSGTASEQYF. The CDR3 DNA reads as TGTGCCAGCAGCTTCTCCGGGACAGCTTCCGAGCAGTACTTC.

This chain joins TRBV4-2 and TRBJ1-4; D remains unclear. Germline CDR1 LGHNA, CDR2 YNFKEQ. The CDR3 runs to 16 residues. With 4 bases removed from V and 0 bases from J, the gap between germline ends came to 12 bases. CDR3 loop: CASSLTGTATNEKLFF. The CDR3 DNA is TGTGCCAGCAGCCTTACCGGTACTGCAACTAATGAAAAACTGTTTTTT.

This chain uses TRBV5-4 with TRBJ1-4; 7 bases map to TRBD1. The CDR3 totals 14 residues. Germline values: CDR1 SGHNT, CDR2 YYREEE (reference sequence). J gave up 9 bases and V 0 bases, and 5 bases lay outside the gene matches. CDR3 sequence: CASSLGQGVQKLFF. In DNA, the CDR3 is TGTGCCAGCAGCTTGGGACAGGGAGTCCAAAAACTGTTTTTT.